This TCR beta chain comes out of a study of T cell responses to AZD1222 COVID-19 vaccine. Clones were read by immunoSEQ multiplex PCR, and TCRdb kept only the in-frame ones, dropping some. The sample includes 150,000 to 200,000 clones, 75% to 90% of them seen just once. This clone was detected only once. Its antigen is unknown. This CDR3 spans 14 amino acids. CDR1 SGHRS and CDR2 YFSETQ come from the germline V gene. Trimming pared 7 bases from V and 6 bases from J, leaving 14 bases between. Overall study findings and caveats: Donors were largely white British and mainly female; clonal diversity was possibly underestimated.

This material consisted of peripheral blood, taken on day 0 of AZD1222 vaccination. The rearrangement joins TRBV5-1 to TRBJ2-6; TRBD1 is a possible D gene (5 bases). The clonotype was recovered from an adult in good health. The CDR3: CASAQAPEANVLTF. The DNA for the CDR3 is TGCGCCAGCGCACAGGCCCCCGAGGCCAACGTCCTGACTTTC.